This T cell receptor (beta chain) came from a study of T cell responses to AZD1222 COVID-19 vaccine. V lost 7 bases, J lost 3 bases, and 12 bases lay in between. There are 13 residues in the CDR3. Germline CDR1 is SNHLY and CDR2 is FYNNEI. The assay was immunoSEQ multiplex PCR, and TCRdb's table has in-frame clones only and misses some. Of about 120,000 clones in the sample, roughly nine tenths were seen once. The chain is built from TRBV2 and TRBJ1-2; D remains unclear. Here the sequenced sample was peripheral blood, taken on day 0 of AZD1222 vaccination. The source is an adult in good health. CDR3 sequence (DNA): TGTGCCAGCAAAAACAGCGGACACTATGGCTACACCTTC. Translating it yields CASKNSGHYGYTF.